This T cell receptor beta chain was sequenced in a study of shared clonotypes between healthy human individuals. Study findings and constraints: Clonotype sharing among donors was thought likely to change with sequencing depth.

The repertoire was sequenced with immunoSEQ multiplex PCR; TCRdb's copy has only in-frame clones and lacks some. The data show about 340,000 clones, less than 75% seen once. Germline V gene sequence: CDR1 SGHNT, CDR2 YYREEE (reference sequence). V gave up 3 bases and J gave up 4 bases; unmatched junction bases: 10. CDR3 length equals 16 residues. Remarks on this clone: Its specificity is unknown.

Source material: memory CD4+ T cells sorted from blood. Subset specified: CD45RA-negative fraction. The chain uses TRBV5-4 and TRBJ2-3, with 8 bases fitting TRBD2. This TCR derives from a man younger than 40 in good health. The CDR3 DNA is TGTGCCAGCAGCTGGGACGGGAGGGCCGGATCAGATACGCAGTATTTT. It encodes CASSWDGRAGSDTQYF.